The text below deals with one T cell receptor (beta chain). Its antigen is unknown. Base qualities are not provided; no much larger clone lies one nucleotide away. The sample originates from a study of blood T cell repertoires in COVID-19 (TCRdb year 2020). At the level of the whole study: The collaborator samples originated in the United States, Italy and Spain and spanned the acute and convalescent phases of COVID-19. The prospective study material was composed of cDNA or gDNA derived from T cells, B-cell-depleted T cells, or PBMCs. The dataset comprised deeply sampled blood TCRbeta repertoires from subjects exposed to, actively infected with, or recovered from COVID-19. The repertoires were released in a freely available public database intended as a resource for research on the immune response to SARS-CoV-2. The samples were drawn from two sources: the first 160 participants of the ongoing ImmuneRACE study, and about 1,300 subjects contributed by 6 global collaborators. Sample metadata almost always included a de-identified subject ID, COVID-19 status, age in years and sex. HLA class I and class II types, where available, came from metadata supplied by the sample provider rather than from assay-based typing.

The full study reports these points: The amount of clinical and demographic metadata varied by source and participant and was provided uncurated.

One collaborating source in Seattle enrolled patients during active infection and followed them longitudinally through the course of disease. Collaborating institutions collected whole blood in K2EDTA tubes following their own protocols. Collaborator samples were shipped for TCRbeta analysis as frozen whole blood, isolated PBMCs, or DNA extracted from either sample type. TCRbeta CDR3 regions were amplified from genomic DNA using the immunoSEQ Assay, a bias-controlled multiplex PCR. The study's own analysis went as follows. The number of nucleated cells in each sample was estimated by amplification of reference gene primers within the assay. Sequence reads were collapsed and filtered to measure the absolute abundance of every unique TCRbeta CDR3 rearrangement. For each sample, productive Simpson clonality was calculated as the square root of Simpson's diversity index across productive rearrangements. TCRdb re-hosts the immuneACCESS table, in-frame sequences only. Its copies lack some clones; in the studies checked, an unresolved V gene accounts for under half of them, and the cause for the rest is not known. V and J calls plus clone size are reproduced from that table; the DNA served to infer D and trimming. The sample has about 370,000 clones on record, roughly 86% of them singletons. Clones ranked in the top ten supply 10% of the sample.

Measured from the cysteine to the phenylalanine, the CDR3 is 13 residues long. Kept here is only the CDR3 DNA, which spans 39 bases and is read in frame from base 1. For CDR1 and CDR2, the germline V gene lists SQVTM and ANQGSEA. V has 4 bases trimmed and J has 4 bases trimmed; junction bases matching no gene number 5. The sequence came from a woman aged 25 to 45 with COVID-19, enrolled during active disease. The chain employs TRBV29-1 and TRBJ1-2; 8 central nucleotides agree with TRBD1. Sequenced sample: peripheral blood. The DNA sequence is TGCAGCGTTGGTCGGACAGGGTTCTATGGCTACACCTTC. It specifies CSVGRTGFYGYTF.